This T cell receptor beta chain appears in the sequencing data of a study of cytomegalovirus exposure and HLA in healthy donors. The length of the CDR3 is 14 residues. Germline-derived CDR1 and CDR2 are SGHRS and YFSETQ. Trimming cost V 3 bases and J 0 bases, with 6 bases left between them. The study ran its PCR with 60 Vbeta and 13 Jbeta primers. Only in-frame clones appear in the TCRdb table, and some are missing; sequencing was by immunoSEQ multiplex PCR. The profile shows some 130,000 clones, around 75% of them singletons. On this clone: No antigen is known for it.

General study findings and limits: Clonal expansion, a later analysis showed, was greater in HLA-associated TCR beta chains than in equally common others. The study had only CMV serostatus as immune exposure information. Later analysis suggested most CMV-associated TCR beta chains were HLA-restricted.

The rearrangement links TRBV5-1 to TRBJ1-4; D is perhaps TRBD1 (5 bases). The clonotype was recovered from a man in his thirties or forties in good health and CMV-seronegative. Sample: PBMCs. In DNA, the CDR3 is TGCGCCAGCAGCTGGACAACAACTAATGAAAAACTGTTTTTT. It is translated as CASSWTTTNEKLFF.